Given below is one T cell receptor (beta chain) in context. Antigen: not known. Trimming pared 0 bases from V and 4 bases from J, leaving 14 bases between. This CDR3 comprises 16 residues. Germline values: CDR1 SGHTS, CDR2 YDEGEE. This sample was taken from a study of cytomegalovirus exposure and HLA in healthy donors. Overall study findings and caveats: Because they were indistinguishable, some V segments, including TRBV6-2 and TRBV6-3, were excluded. A later analysis appeared to link common viral pathogens to several of the most significant clusters. Rates of TCR association differed by HLA locus in a later analysis, with DRB1 highest and HLA-C lowest.

In the PCR, 60 Vbeta and 13 Jbeta primers were used. In the original processing: As a later analysis found, there were 80 million to 90 million unique TCR beta chains, of which some 9.9 million were shared. Clones were read by immunoSEQ multiplex PCR, and TCRdb kept only the in-frame ones, dropping some. D and trimming were read from the DNA, whereas the V and J calls and clone size are those reported in that table. This repertoire shows about 140,000 clones, 70% to 85% found once; its top ten account for around 8.8%. This receptor was taken from a woman aged 55-75 years in good health and CMV-seropositive. The rearrangement uses TRBV5-8 and TRBJ2-4; D not resolved. Sample: PBMCs. The CDR3 DNA reads as TGTGCCAGCAGCTTGGCTGTAGTTCCCCAAAAAAACATTCAGTACTTC. Its protein product is CASSLAVVPQKNIQYF.